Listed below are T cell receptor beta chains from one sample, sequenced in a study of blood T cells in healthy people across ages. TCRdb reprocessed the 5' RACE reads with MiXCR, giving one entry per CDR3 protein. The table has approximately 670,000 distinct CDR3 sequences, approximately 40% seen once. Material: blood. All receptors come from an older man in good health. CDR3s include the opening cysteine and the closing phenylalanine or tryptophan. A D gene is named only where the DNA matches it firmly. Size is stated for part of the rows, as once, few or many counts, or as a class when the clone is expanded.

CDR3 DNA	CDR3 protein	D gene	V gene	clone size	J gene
TGCAGTGGGGGTGGTAGCGGACAAGAGACCCAGTACTTC	CSGGGSGQETQYF	-	TRBV20-1	-	TRBJ2-5
TGTGCCAGCAGTGAGAGGCATCCGGGGGAGCTGTTTTTT	CASSERHPGELFF	-	TRBV6-4	-	TRBJ2-2
TGTGCCAGCAGTGAACGCGGACAGGGGGCAGTTAGCTCCTACGAGCAGTACTTC	CASSERGQGAVSSYEQYF	TRBD1	TRBV2	-	TRBJ2-7
TGTGCCAGCAGTTTAGAATCGGTAGCAGGGGATATGCAGTATTTT	CASSLESVAGDMQYF	-	TRBV12-3/TRBV12-4	-	TRBJ2-3
TGTGCCAGCAGCCAAGCCGGACAGGGGTTAGAGACCCAGTACTTC	CASSQAGQGLETQYF	TRBD1	TRBV7-2	few	TRBJ2-5
TGTGCCAGCAGCCCTAGGGGGGTTAACCAACAGCCCTATTCACCCCTCCACTTT	CASSPRGVNQQPYSPLHF	-	TRBV3-1	-	TRBJ1-6
TGCAGCGTTGATGGGCCAGGGGGAGTGAACACTGAAGCTTTCTTT	CSVDGPGGVNTEAFF	TRBD1	TRBV29-1	many	TRBJ1-1
TGTGCCAGCAGCCCACTGGGACTAGCGGAGGAGCAGTTCTTC	CASSPLGLAEEQFF	TRBD2	TRBV7-2	-	TRBJ2-1
TGCAGCGTCTCCGGGACAGGGGGCAAGTCCTACAATGAGCAGTTCTTC	CSVSGTGGKSYNEQFF	TRBD1	TRBV29-1	-	TRBJ2-1
TGCAGTGCTAGAGTCCAGGGCACCTTGGTCGAGCAGTACTTC	CSARVQGTLVEQYF	-	TRBV20-1	many	TRBJ2-7
TGCGCCAGCAGGCAGCTGACCGGGGAGCTGTTTTTT	CASRQLTGELFF	-	TRBV5-1	-	TRBJ2-2
TGTGCCAGCAGCTTACGCGTGGCAGGGCGGTCGGGCACCGGGGAGCTGTTTTTT	CASSLRVAGRSGTGELFF	-	TRBV7-2	-	TRBJ2-2
TGTGCCAGCAGCTGGGCGGTAGCGGGGGAAGAGACCCAGTACTTC	CASSWAVAGEETQYF	TRBD2	TRBV5-8	once	TRBJ2-5
TGTGCCACCACGGCGACTAGCGGGAGTAAGCAGTACTTC	CATTATSGSKQYF	TRBD2	TRBV24-1	few	TRBJ2-7
TGTGCCAGCAGTGAACTCGCTACAGATACGCAGTATTTT	CASSELATDTQYF	-	TRBV6-1	few	TRBJ2-3
TGTGCCAGCAGTTTAGCCGGGGGGACAGCAGATATGCAGTATTTT	CASSLAGGTADMQYF	-	TRBV12-3/TRBV12-4	-	TRBJ2-3
TGTGCCAGCAGCTTAGGTAGGGGACTGGGCTACAATGAGCAGTTCTTC	CASSLGRGLGYNEQFF	-	TRBV7-2	few	TRBJ2-1
TGTGCCAGAAAGGCGGCAGGGGCTTTCGCAGATACGCAGTATTTT	CARKAAGAFADTQYF	-	TRBV21-1	-	TRBJ2-3
TGTGCCAGCAGCTTAAGTAGCGGGGTTTACGAGCAGTACTTC	CASSLSSGVYEQYF	TRBD2	TRBV13	few	TRBJ2-7
TGTGCCAGCAGCCCCTACCGGGACTCCCCGAACACCGGGGAGCTGTTTTTT	CASSPYRDSPNTGELFF	-	TRBV7-2	-	TRBJ2-2
TGCGCCAGCAGCCCCTACCTAGCGGGGGGTACAGATACGCAGTATTTT	CASSPYLAGGTDTQYF	TRBD2	TRBV5-1	-	TRBJ2-3
TGTGCCAGCAGCGTAGCGGGCAGGGGGTGGGATGAGCAGTTCTTC	CASSVAGRGWDEQFF	TRBD1	TRBV9	once	TRBJ2-1
TGCAGTGCTACGGAACAGGGGAACGAGCAGTACTTC	CSATEQGNEQYF	TRBD1	TRBV20-1	-	TRBJ2-7